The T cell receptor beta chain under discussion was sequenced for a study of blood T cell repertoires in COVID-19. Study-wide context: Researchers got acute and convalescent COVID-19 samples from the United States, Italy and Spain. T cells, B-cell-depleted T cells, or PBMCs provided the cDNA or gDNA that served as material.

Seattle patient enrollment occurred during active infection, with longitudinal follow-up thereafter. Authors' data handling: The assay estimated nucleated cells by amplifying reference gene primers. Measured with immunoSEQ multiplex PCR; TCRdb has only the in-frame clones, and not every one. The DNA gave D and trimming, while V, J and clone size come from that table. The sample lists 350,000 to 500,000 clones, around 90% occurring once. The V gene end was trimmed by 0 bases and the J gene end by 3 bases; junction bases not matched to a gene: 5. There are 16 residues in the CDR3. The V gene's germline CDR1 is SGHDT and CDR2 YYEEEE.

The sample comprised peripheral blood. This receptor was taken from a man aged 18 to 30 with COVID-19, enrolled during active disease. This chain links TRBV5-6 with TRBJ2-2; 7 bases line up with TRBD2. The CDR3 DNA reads TGTGCCAGCAGCTTGGGAGAACTAGCGTACACCGGGGAGCTGTTTTTT. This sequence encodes CASSLGELAYTGELFF.